These 30 T cell receptor beta chains came from one sample sequenced in a study of cytomegalovirus exposure and HLA in healthy donors. It was with 60 Vbeta and 13 Jbeta primers that the PCR ran. TCRdb's copy holds only in-frame clones and misses some; the assay was immunoSEQ multiplex PCR. The sample lists 75,000 to 100,000 clones, approximately 73% occurring once. The sequenced sample consisted of PBMCs. All receptors come from a man in his forties in good health and CMV-seronegative.

In DNA, the CDR3 is TGTGCCTGGAGTGGGCCAGGGGGCGCGGAGACCCAGTACTTC. Translation gives CAWSGPGGAETQYF. The chain uses TRBV30 and TRBJ2-5; 8 positions match TRBD1. Germline V gene sequence: CDR1 GTSNPN, CDR2 SVGIG (reference sequence). The CDR3 runs to 14 residues. Trimming cost V 1 base and J 5 bases; bases outside gene matches: 6.

The V gene is TRBV27, the J gene TRBJ2-7, with TRBD2 matching over 8 bases. The CDR3 runs 13 residues. The ends lost 5 bases at V and 6 bases at J; junction bases unmatched: 6. Germline CDR1 MNHEY, CDR2 SMNVEV (reference sequence). CDR3 sequence: CASSPGGDPEQYF. Here the CDR3 DNA reads TGTGCCAGCAGTCCCGGGGGGGATCCCGAGCAGTACTTC.

The CDR3, as DNA: TGCGCCAGCACCTCGGGAACAGGCGGCGGCGGGGGCGATTCACCCCTCCACTTT. This translates into CASTSGTGGGGGDSPLHF. This sequence joins TRBV5-1 and TRBJ1-6; D is perhaps TRBD1 (6 bases). V lost 6 bases, J lost 8 bases, and 27 bases lay in between. This CDR3 comprises 18 residues. Per the germline V gene, CDR1 is SGHRS and CDR2 is YFSETQ.

The V call is TRBV5-1, the J call TRBJ2-2; 8 bases are a match to TRBD2. The CDR3 totals 16 residues. Trimming cost V 6 bases and J 0 bases; bases outside gene matches: 7. Germline CDR1 reads SGHRS; CDR2 reads YFSETQ. Here the CDR3 reads CASTQRGTANTGELFF. CDR3 DNA sequence: TGCGCCAGCACCCAGCGGGGGACCGCGAACACCGGGGAGCTGTTTTTT.

V is TRBV7-2 and J is TRBJ2-3; 10 bases match TRBD1. CDR1 and CDR2 from the germline V gene are SGHTA and FQGNSA. The CDR3 extends over 14 amino acids. V gave up 8 bases and J gave up 6 bases; unmatched junction bases: 8. CDR3 DNA sequence: TGTGCCAGCGCACCGGGACAGGGGTCGGATACGCAGTATTTT. This encodes CASAPGQGSDTQYF.

The sample holds one count of this clone. This sequence joins TRBV27 and TRBJ1-2; TRBD1 matches at 10 bases. Germline V gene data show CDR1 as MNHEY and CDR2 as SMNVEV (reference sequence). The length of the CDR3 is 14 residues. Unmatched junction bases numbered 3, after V lost 3 bases and J lost 5 bases. Written as DNA, the CDR3 is TGTGCCAGCAGTTTGGGACAGGGGCGGTATGGCTACACCTTC. Its translation: CASSLGQGRYGYTF.

This clone was seen a handful of times. The chain uses TRBV9 and TRBJ2-7, with D possibly TRBD2 on 5 matching bases. Per germline, CDR1 SGDLS and CDR2 YYNGEE. Trimming took 3 bases from V and 4 from J, leaving 11 bases between them. CDR3 length: 13 amino acids. CDR3 region: CASSAEGVYEQYF. The CDR3, as DNA: TGTGCCAGCAGCGCCGAGGGAGTTTACGAGCAGTACTTC.

This clone has only a few counts. The gene calls are TRBV9 and TRBJ1-2, with TRBD1 as a possible D gene (5 bases). The V end was cut by 4 bases, the J end by 4 bases, with 14 bases between. Germline CDR1 and CDR2: SGDLS and YYNGEE. The CDR3 length is 14 residues. CDR3: CASSPEVGVYGYTF. The CDR3 coding sequence is TGTGCCAGCAGCCCCGAGGTAGGGGTCTATGGCTACACCTTC.

The rearrangement links TRBV7-3 to TRBJ2-3, with a possible D match to TRBD2 (6 bases). V dropped 0 bases and J dropped 5 bases, with 9 bases sitting between them. The length of the CDR3 is 14 residues. Germline CDR1 reads SGHTA; CDR2 reads FQGTGA. CDR3 coding DNA: TGTGCCAGCAGCTTAACTGGGCGGGGAGATACGCAGTATTTT. Amino acids: CASSLTGRGDTQYF.

The chain is built from TRBV7-8 and TRBJ1-1; 7 bases agree with TRBD1. Germline V gene data show CDR1 as SGHVS and CDR2 as FQNEAQ. The CDR3 length is 15 residues. V dropped 5 bases and J dropped 3; count of bases not matched to a gene: 9. Written as DNA, the CDR3 is TGTGCCAGCAGCGAGGGGGCCGAGATGTACACTGAAGCTTTCTTT. Translating gives CASSEGAEMYTEAFF. The full variable domain, in which reference TRBV7-8 and TRBJ1-1 provide the parts outside the CDR3, is GAGVSQSPRYKVAKRGQDVALRCDPISGHVSLFWYQQALGQGPEFLTYFQNEAQLDKSGLPSDRFFAERPEGSVSTLKIQRTQQEDSAVYLCASSEGAEMYTEAFFGQGTRLTVV.

CDR3 residues: CARRSTGREGEQFF. The DNA for the CDR3 is TGCGCCAGAAGATCGACAGGGCGGGAGGGTGAGCAGTTCTTC. The chain has TRBV10-1 and TRBJ2-1, with TRBD2 matching over 9 bases. The CDR3 has 14 amino acids. J gave up 9 bases and V 9 bases, and 12 bases lay outside the gene matches. Germline-derived CDR1 and CDR2 are WNHNN and SYGVQD (reference sequence).

V gene TRBV4-2 combines with J gene TRBJ1-1; 8 bases match TRBD1. Per the germline V gene, CDR1 is LGHNA and CDR2 is YNFKEQ. CDR3 length equals 17 residues. V was pared by 1 base and J by 0 bases, with 7 bases of the junction left unmatched. The CDR3 sequence: CASSQAGRGLLNTEAFF. DNA for the CDR3: TGTGCCAGCAGCCAAGCGGGCAGGGGGCTGCTGAACACTGAAGCTTTCTTT.

This sequence joins TRBV6-5 and TRBJ2-1; TRBD2 might be the D (5 bases). CDR1 and CDR2 (germline): MNHEY, SVGAGI. Trimming took 2 bases from V and 7 from J, leaving 6 bases between them. The CDR3 has 12 residues. DNA for the CDR3: TGTGCCAGCAGTTACGAGGGAAATGAGCAGTTCTTC. Translation gives CASSYEGNEQFF.

The V call is TRBV27, the J call TRBJ1-1; TRBD1 might be the D (5 bases). Trimming left V 8 bases short and J 0 bases short, with 16 bases between. CDR3 length: 15 residues. Germline assignment: CDR1 MNHEY and CDR2 SMNVEV (reference sequence). As DNA, the CDR3 is TGTGCCAGCGGGATCGACTCGACAGTGAACACTGAAGCTTTCTTT. Its protein is CASGIDSTVNTEAFF.

The chain links TRBV28 to TRBJ2-7; the D gene is possibly TRBD2 (6 bases). CDR1 is MDHEN and CDR2 is SYDVKM in the germline V gene. The CDR3 is 16 amino acids. Deletions cut 8 bases from V and 0 bases from J, with 20 bases between. As DNA, the CDR3 is TGTGCCAGCGGACGCCCAACGGGGGAGAACTCCTACGAGCAGTACTTC. The encoded protein is CASGRPTGENSYEQYF.

V gene TRBV7-2 combines with J gene TRBJ1-1; D unclear. From germline, CDR1 is SGHTA and CDR2 FQGNSA. The CDR3 sequence is 12 residues long. V was pared by 3 bases and J by 2 bases, with 4 bases between. CDR3 protein: CASSFSNTEAFF. In DNA, the CDR3 is TGTGCCAGCAGCTTTTCAAACACTGAAGCTTTCTTT. Based on the CDR3 plus reference TRBV7-2 and TRBJ1-1, the full variable domain is GAGVSQSPSNKVTEKGKDVELRCDPISGHTALYWYRQSLGQGLEFLIYFQGNSAPDKSGLPSDRFSAERTGGSVSTLTIQRTQQEDSAVYLCASSFSNTEAFFGQGTRLTVV.

This rearrangement joins TRBV5-1 to TRBJ2-3, with 8 bases aligning to TRBD2. This CDR3 is 14 amino acids long. Trimming removed 7 bases from V and 0 bases from J; junction bases left unmatched: 4. Germline values: CDR1 SGHRS, CDR2 YFSETQ. The CDR3 loop is CASARGGSTDTQYF. The CDR3 region has the DNA TGCGCCAGCGCCCGGGGGGGAAGCACAGATACGCAGTATTTT.

The CDR3 DNA is TGTGCCATCAGCTTCAGCCGGGACAGGGGTTCCGGGGAGCTGTTTTTT. It yields the protein CAISFSRDRGSGELFF. The chain links TRBV10-3 to TRBJ2-2, with 10 bases identical to TRBD1. Germline CDR1 reads ENHRY; CDR2 reads SYGVKD. CDR3 length: 16 residues. V was clipped by 6 bases and J by 6 bases; unmatched bases: 10.

The chain uses TRBV7-8 and TRBJ1-2; tentative D call: TRBD1 (5 bases). Germline V gene lookup returns CDR1 SGHVS and CDR2 FQNEAQ. Trimming removed 5 bases from V and 0 bases from J, with 13 bases in between. The CDR3 length is 15 residues. Here the CDR3 reads CASSPDSGTNYGYTF. CDR3 bases: TGTGCCAGCAGCCCAGACAGTGGTACTAACTATGGCTACACCTTC.

The chain is built from TRBV5-6 and TRBJ2-5; 9 bases are shared with TRBD1. The CDR3 has 15 residues. Germline assignment: CDR1 SGHDT and CDR2 YYEEEE. Trimming removed 4 bases from V and 4 bases from J; junction bases left unmatched: 8. CDR3 DNA: TGTGCCAGCAGCACTGAACAGGGGGCGGGAGAGACCCAGTACTTC. Amino acids: CASSTEQGAGETQYF.

This clone was seen only a few times. This chain connects TRBV5-1 to TRBJ2-5; 7 bases are a match to TRBD1. Per the germline V gene, CDR1 is SGHRS and CDR2 is YFSETQ. The CDR3 runs 13 residues. The V segment lost 3 bases and the J segment 5 bases; nucleotides outside the gene matches: 4. The CDR3 sequence: CASSSTGEETQYF. The CDR3 DNA sequence: TGCGCCAGCAGCTCCACAGGGGAGGAGACCCAGTACTTC.

The CDR3 is CASRGENYEQYF. The CDR3 bases are TGTGCCAGCAGAGGGGAAAATTACGAGCAGTACTTC. The chain has TRBV7-2 and TRBJ2-7; a possible D gene is TRBD1 (5 bases). Per germline, CDR1 SGHTA and CDR2 FQGNSA. Trimming took off 6 bases at V and 4 bases at J, with 10 bases between the two ends. The CDR3 runs to 12 residues.

V is TRBV9 and J is TRBJ1-1, with D possibly TRBD1 on 5 matching bases. CDR3 length: 13 residues. Germline CDR1 is SGDLS and CDR2 is YYNGEE. Trimming took 0 bases from V and 4 from J, leaving 7 bases between them. CDR3 sequence: CASSVARGTEAFF. For the CDR3, the DNA is TGTGCCAGCAGCGTAGCTAGGGGCACTGAAGCTTTCTTT.

This chain uses TRBV5-4 with TRBJ2-3; 10 bases agree with TRBD1. This CDR3 is 16 amino acids long. Trimming removed 0 bases from V and 1 base from J; junction bases left unmatched: 2. The germline CDR1 and CDR2 sequences are SGHNT and YYREEE (reference sequence). CDR3 nucleotide sequence: TGTGCCAGCAGCTTGGGCGGGACAGGGGGCACAGATACGCAGTATTTT. This gives the protein CASSLGGTGGTDTQYF.

The V call is TRBV4-1, the J call TRBJ2-2; D is unresolved. The V gene's germline CDR1 is MGHRA and CDR2 YSYEKL. The germline V and J ends were trimmed by 1 base and 2 bases, with 11 bases remaining between them. The CDR3 runs 16 residues. The CDR3 protein is CASSQGRRSNTGELFF. CDR3 sequence (DNA): TGCGCCAGCAGCCAAGGGCGCAGGTCTAACACCGGGGAGCTGTTTTTT.

The V call is TRBV28, the J call TRBJ2-3, with TRBD1 matching over 7 bases. The V gene end was trimmed by 5 bases and the J gene end by 2 bases; junction bases not matched to a gene: 4. CDR1 is MDHEN, CDR2 SYDVKM, per germline. The CDR3 totals 14 residues. The CDR3 sequence: CASSRTGDTDTQYF. CDR3 coding DNA: TGTGCCAGCAGTCGGACAGGAGACACAGATACGCAGTATTTT.

J is TRBJ2-3 and V is TRBV4-1; TRBD2 might be the D (6 bases). V was shortened by 0 bases and J by 10 bases, with 17 bases between the two germline ends. Germline CDR1 is MGHRA and CDR2 is YSYEKL. CDR3 length: 15 amino acids. CDR3 residues: CASSQEGWGVKAQYF. DNA of the CDR3: TGCGCCAGCAGCCAAGAAGGTTGGGGGGTTAAAGCGCAGTATTTT.

In this sample, this clone turned up once. The chain joins TRBV2 to TRBJ2-1; TRBD1 matches at 10 bases. The CDR3 is made up of 14 amino acids. The J segment lost 8 bases and the V segment lost 8 bases, leaving 9 bases of the junction unmatched. Per the germline V gene, CDR1 is SNHLY and CDR2 is FYNNEI. The CDR3 region has the DNA TGTGCCAGCGGAGGGGACAGGGGAGATTATGAGCAGTTCTTC. This sequence encodes CASGGDRGDYEQFF.

J is TRBJ2-5 and V is TRBV23-1; D unclear. TRBV23-1 is classed as an ORF, of uncertain function. This CDR3 has 13 amino acids. Trimming took off 4 bases at V and 5 bases at J, with 11 bases between the two ends. The CDR3 sequence: CASSLVFQETQYF. CDR3 nucleotide sequence: TGCGCCAGCAGTCTCGTATTTCAGGAGACCCAGTACTTC.

This rearrangement joins TRBV13 to TRBJ2-7, with 8 bases lining up with TRBD1. The J segment lost 2 bases and the V segment lost 1 base, leaving 4 bases of the junction unmatched. Germline CDR1 and CDR2: PRHDT and FYEKMQ (reference sequence). There are 15 residues in the CDR3. The CDR3 loop is CASSLADRGPYEQYF. The CDR3, as DNA: TGTGCCAGCAGCTTAGCCGACAGGGGTCCCTACGAGCAGTACTTC.